This T cell receptor (beta chain) was documented in a study of OX40 agonist ivuxolimab in advanced cancers. Whole-study results and caveats: The mean number of expanded clones was higher in CD8+ T cells than in CD4+. Undetermined was the antigen specificity of the expanded peripheral T cells.

Data came from immunoSEQ multiplex PCR; TCRdb stores just in-frame clones and leaves some out. The table lists 65,000 to 85,000 clones, roughly 90% of them singletons, with about 0.7% in the top ten. As concerns this clone: The antigen remains undetermined.

Per the germline V gene, CDR1 is SEHNR and CDR2 is FQNEAQ (reference sequence). This CDR3 is built from 14 residues. The V gene lost 5 bases and the J gene lost 1 base, with 8 bases spanning the gap. Any history of autoimmune disease or systemic immunosuppression disqualified patients. The sequencing used CD4+ or CD8+ T cells sorted from blood, collected in a trial of the OX40 agonist ivuxolimab. This TCR was sampled from an adult with an advanced solid tumor such as melanoma, head and neck, liver or kidney cancer. The rearrangement uses TRBV7-9 and TRBJ2-2; D may match TRBD1 or TRBD2 (5 bases each). This chain's CDR3 is CASSRGGNTGELFF. The DNA of the CDR3 is TGTGCCAGCAGCCGTGGGGGGAACACCGGGGAGCTGTTTTTT.